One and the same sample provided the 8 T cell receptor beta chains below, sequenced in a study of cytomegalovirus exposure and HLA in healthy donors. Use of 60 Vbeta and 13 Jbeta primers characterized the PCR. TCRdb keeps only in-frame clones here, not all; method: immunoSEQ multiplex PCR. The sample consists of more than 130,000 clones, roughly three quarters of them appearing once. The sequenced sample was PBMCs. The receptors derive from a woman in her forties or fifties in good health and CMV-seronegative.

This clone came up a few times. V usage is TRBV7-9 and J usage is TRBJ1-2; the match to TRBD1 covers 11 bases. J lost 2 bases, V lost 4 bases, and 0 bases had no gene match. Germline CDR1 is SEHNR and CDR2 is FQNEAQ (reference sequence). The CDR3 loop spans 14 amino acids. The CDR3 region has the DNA TGTGCCAGCAGCTGGACAGGGGGCAACTATGGCTACACCTTC. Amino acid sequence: CASSWTGGNYGYTF.

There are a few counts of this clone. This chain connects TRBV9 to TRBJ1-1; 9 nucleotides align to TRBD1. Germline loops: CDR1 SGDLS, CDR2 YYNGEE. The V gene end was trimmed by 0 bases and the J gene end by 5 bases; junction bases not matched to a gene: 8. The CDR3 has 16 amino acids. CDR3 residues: CASSVDTGGAGTEAFF. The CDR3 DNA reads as TGTGCCAGCAGCGTAGATACAGGGGGCGCAGGAACTGAAGCTTTCTTT.

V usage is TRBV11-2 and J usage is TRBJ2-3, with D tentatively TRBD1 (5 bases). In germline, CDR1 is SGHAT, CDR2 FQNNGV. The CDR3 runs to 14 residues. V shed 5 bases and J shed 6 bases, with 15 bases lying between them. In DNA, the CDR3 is TGTGCCAGCAGCCCGTTTGGGGCAACGGATACGCAGTATTTT. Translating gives CASSPFGATDTQYF.

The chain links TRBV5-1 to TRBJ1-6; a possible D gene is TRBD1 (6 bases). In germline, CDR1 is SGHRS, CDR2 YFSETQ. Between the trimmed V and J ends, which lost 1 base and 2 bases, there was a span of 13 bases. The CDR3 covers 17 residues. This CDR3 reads CASSLSGTFPYNSPLHF. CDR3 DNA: TGCGCCAGCAGCTTGTCGGGGACATTCCCCTATAATTCACCCCTCCACTTT. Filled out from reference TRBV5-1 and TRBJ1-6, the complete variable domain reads KAGVTQTPRYLIKTRGQQVTLSCSPISGHRSVSWYQQTPGQGLQFLFEYFSETQRNKGNFPGRFSGRQFSNSRSEMNVSTLELGDSALYLCASSLSGTFPYNSPLHFGNGTRLTVT.

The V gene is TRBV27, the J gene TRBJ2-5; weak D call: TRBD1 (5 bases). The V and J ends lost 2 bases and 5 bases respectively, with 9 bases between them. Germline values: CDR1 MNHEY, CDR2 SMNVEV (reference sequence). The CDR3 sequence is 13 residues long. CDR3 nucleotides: TGTGCCAGCAGTTTACACAGGCGGGAGACCCAGTACTTC. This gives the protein CASSLHRRETQYF.

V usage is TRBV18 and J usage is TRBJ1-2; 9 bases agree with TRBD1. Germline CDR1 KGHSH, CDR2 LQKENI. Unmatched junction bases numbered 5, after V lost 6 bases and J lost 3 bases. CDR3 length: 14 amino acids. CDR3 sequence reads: CASSSGTGYYGYTF. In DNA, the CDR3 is TGTGCCAGCTCCTCCGGGACAGGGTACTATGGCTACACCTTC.

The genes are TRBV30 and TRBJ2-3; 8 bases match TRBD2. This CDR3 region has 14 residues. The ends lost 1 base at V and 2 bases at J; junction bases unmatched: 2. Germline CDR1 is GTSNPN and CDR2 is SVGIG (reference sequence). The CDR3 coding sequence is TGTGCCTGGAGTGGGACTAGCCACACAGATACGCAGTATTTT. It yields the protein CAWSGTSHTDTQYF.

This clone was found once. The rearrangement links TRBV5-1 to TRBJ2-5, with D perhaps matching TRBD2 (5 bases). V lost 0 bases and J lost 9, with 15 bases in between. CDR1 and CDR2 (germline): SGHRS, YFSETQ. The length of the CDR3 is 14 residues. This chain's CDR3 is CASSLDLPVEAQYF. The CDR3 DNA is TGCGCCAGCAGCTTGGATCTACCAGTGGAGGCCCAGTACTTC.